These 30 T cell receptor beta chains originate from one sample sequenced in a study of T-cell memory formation after mild COVID-19. MiXCR, applied by TCRdb to the 5' RACE reads, yields one record per CDR3 protein. Among approximately 350,000 distinct CDR3 sequences listed, around 15% were seen once. Sequenced input: PBMCs or a T cell subset sorted from them (not recorded which). The receptors were gathered from a man aged 18 to 30 who had mild COVID-19 (a few samples of this study predate the infection). Cell type and time point are not known.

The chain recombines TRBV3-1 with TRBJ1-1, with D perhaps matching TRBD1 (5 bases). This CDR3 contains 16 residues. Looked up from germline, CDR1 is LGHDT and CDR2 is YNNKEL (reference sequence). V was shortened by 0 bases and J by 5 bases, with 16 bases between the two germline ends. The CDR3 DNA reads as TGTGCCAGCAGCCAAGAAGGGACCGCTCCTCGAACTGAAGCTTTCTTT. Encoded protein: CASSQEGTAPRTEAFF.

This clonotype was observed a handful of times. The rearrangement joins TRBV5-1 to TRBJ1-1; weak D call: TRBD1 (5 bases). This CDR3 spans 12 amino acids. Germline CDR1 and CDR2: SGHRS and YFSETQ. Between the trimmed V and J ends, which lost 4 bases and 6 bases, there was a span of 10 bases. CDR3 protein: CASSPQGPEAFF. DNA of the CDR3: TGCGCCAGCAGCCCTCAGGGACCTGAAGCTTTCTTT.

Only a few counts were recorded for this clonotype. The chain has TRBV4-3 and TRBJ2-7; 11 bases line up with TRBD2. The V and J ends lost 0 bases and 3 bases, in that order; junction bases with no gene match: 4. The V gene's germline CDR1 is LGHNA and CDR2 YSLEER. CDR3 size: 16 residues. CDR3 sequence (DNA): TGCGCCAGCAGCCAAGACCCCGGGACTAGCGGCTACGAGCAGTACTTC. This encodes CASSQDPGTSGYEQYF.

The rearrangement joins TRBV27 to TRBJ2-1; D is undetermined. Trimming cost V 3 bases and J 12 bases, with 15 bases left between them. The germline gives CDR1 MNHEY, CDR2 SMNVEV (reference sequence). The CDR3 contains 13 residues. CDR3 bases: TGTGCCAGCAGTTTTATTGGAGCCTTCGTGCAGTTCTTC. This sequence encodes CASSFIGAFVQFF.

V is TRBV2 and J is TRBJ2-1; D unclear. The CDR3 consists of 14 residues. The germline CDR1 and CDR2 sequences are SNHLY and FYNNEI. Trimming stripped 0 bases from V and 7 bases from J, with 10 bases between. In DNA, the CDR3 is TGTGCCAGCAGTGAAGCGGGTATTAGAAATGAGCAGTTCTTC. Protein sequence: CASSEAGIRNEQFF.

This chain uses TRBV12-3 or TRBV12-4 with TRBJ2-5; D is undetermined. This CDR3 contains 13 residues. Trimming took off 7 bases at V and 4 bases at J, with 13 bases between the two ends. The CDR3 nucleotides read TGTGCCAGCATCAAGGCCCCCTCAGAGACCCAGTACTTC. It encodes CASIKAPSETQYF.

The rearrangement links TRBV15 to TRBJ1-2, with 7 nucleotides matching TRBD1. CDR3 length equals 15 residues. V lost 1 base and J lost 6; bases outside the gene matches: 8. Germline V gene lookup returns CDR1 LNHNV and CDR2 YYDKDF (reference sequence). The CDR3: CATSRGEGAVNGYTF. CDR3 bases: TGTGCCACCAGCAGAGGAGAGGGGGCGGTCAATGGCTACACCTTC.

This sequence joins TRBV28 and TRBJ1-1; maybe TRBD1 (5 bases). CDR1 and CDR2 from the germline V gene are MDHEN and SYDVKM. This CDR3 region has 12 residues. The V and J ends lost 6 bases and 12 bases respectively, with 17 bases between them. The CDR3 loop reads CASRIMTEQPFF. CDR3 DNA sequence: TGTGCCAGCAGAATTATGACAGAGCAGCCTTTCTTT.

This clonotype appeared a few times. CDR3 sequence: CASSQMGRTDTQYF. The CDR3 bases are TGTGCCAGCAGCCAGATGGGACGCACAGATACGCAGTATTTT. The gene calls are TRBV11-3 and TRBJ2-3; D tentatively reads TRBD1 or TRBD2 (5 bases each). Germline CDR1 reads SGHNT; CDR2 reads YENEEA. This CDR3 is 14 amino acids long. V was trimmed by 5 bases and J by 1 base, leaving 10 bases between them. The variable domain in full, with the rest retrieved from reference TRBV11-3 and TRBJ2-3, is EAGVVQSPRYKIIEKKQPVAFWCNPISGHNTLYWYLQNLGQGPELLIRYENEEAVDDSQLPKDRFSAERLKGVDSTLKIQPAELGDSAVYLCASSQMGRTDTQYFGPGTRLTVL.

Details on this clonotype: A clone one base away is much larger, so this may be a read error. The chain recombines TRBV3-1 with TRBJ1-1, with 8 bases fitting TRBD1. V shed 1 base, J shed 9 bases, and the junction held 10 bases outside the gene matches. The CDR3 consists of 15 residues. Germline-derived CDR1 and CDR2 are LGHDT and YNNKEL (reference sequence). CDR3 in DNA: TGTGCCAGCAGCCAAGTACACACAGGGGGGAGTAAAGCTTTCTTT. It codes for CASSQVHTGGSKAFF.

This clonotype was found many times. This chain links TRBV20-1 with TRBJ2-1; 9 bases are shared with TRBD1. There are 15 residues in the CDR3. CDR1 is DFQATT and CDR2 is SNEGSKA in the germline V gene (reference sequence). After removal of 3 bases from V and 3 bases from J, the junction contained 6 bases not matched to a gene. The DNA for the CDR3 is TGCAGTGCTAGCGACGGGGGACAGGGCTACAATGAGCAGTTCTTC. Its protein product is CSASDGGQGYNEQFF.

The chain couples TRBV4-2 to TRBJ2-1; D is ambiguous. The ends were cut back, 1 base at V and 4 bases at J, with 14 bases in the middle. The germline CDR1 and CDR2 sequences are LGHNA and YNFKEQ. This CDR3 region has 16 residues. This CDR3 is CASSQALDGRYNEQFF. The CDR3 nucleotides are TGTGCCAGCAGCCAAGCTTTGGACGGTCGATACAATGAGCAGTTCTTC.

V usage is TRBV30 and J usage is TRBJ2-7; no clear D. The germline CDR1 and CDR2 sequences are GTSNPN and SVGIG (reference sequence). This CDR3 has 13 residues. Trimming took off 4 bases at V and 5 bases at J, with 15 bases between the two ends. The CDR3 region has the DNA TGTGCCTGGAACACAAAGGGTGCGGACGAGCAGTACTTC. Its protein is CAWNTKGADEQYF.

This clonotype has more than one count but fewer than ten. This chain uses TRBV7-2 with TRBJ2-3, with a tentative D call TRBD1 (6 bases). There are 16 residues in the CDR3. Germline V gives CDR1 SGHTA, CDR2 FQGNSA. The germline V and J ends were trimmed by 5 bases and 1 base, with 16 bases remaining between them. CDR3 residues: CASSPVRGGGTDTQYF. The CDR3 DNA sequence: TGTGCCAGCAGCCCAGTTCGTGGGGGCGGCACAGATACGCAGTATTTT. Filled out from reference TRBV7-2 and TRBJ2-3, the complete variable domain reads GAGVSQSPSNKVTEKGKDVELRCDPISGHTALYWYRQSLGQGLEFLIYFQGNSAPDKSGLPSDRFSAERTGGSVSTLTIQRTQQEDSAVYLCASSPVRGGGTDTQYFGPGTRLTVL.

This chain joins TRBV20-1 and TRBJ2-3; 12 nucleotides agree with TRBD2. J was trimmed by 4 bases and V by 3 bases; bases with no gene match: 5. Looked up from germline, CDR1 is DFQATT and CDR2 is SNEGSKA (reference sequence). This CDR3 region has 15 residues. CDR3 in amino acids: CSASSRLAGADTQYF. CDR3 in DNA: TGCAGTGCTAGTTCCCGACTAGCGGGAGCAGATACGCAGTATTTT.

This clonotype was seen many times. V and J are TRBV5-1 and TRBJ2-3, with D unclear. The CDR3 has 16 amino acids. V lost 0 bases to trimming and J lost 0 bases, with 11 bases between them. CDR1 is SGHRS, CDR2 YFSETQ, per germline. The CDR3 reads CASSLGGMTSTDTQYF. CDR3 nucleotide sequence: TGCGCCAGCAGCTTGGGGGGAATGACTAGCACAGATACGCAGTATTTT.

This clonotype was detected a few times. The chain is built from TRBV14 and TRBJ1-2; D is perhaps TRBD1 (6 bases). CDR3 size: 15 residues. V dropped 0 bases and J dropped 4 bases, with 12 bases sitting between them. Germline V gene lookup returns CDR1 SGHDN and CDR2 FVKESK. CDR3 sequence reads: CASSQEGGQVYGYTF. CDR3 nucleotide sequence: TGTGCCAGCAGCCAAGAAGGGGGACAAGTCTATGGCTACACCTTC.

This clonotype was seen more than once but under ten times. This chain joins TRBV9 and TRBJ2-5; possibly TRBD1 or TRBD2 for D (7 bases each). From germline, CDR1 is SGDLS and CDR2 YYNGEE. V lost 4 bases to trimming and J lost 5 bases, with 24 bases between them. The CDR3 has 17 amino acids. The CDR3 sequence is CASSREDRLSLRETQYF. CDR3 nucleotides: TGTGCCAGCAGCCGGGAGGACAGGTTATCGCTTAGGGAGACCCAGTACTTC.

The J gene is TRBJ1-2, the V gene TRBV27, with a tentative D call TRBD1 (5 bases). The V and J ends lost 0 bases and 8 bases respectively, with 19 bases between them. This CDR3 has 16 residues. The V gene's germline CDR1 is MNHEY and CDR2 SMNVEV (reference sequence). CDR3 in amino acids: CASSLSMGGLSEGYTF. CDR3 nucleotide sequence: TGTGCCAGCAGTTTATCGATGGGGGGACTCTCTGAAGGCTACACCTTC.

This clonotype was recorded at least ten times. The chain couples TRBV4-3 to TRBJ2-1; D not resolved. Looked up from germline, CDR1 is LGHNA and CDR2 is YSLEER. V shed 0 bases and J shed 0 bases, with 12 bases lying between them. This CDR3 is built from 17 residues. As DNA, the CDR3 is TGCGCCAGCAGCCAAGATATAAGGACCTTCTCCTACAATGAGCAGTTCTTC. Residues: CASSQDIRTFSYNEQFF.

This sequence joins TRBV19 and TRBJ2-1; D possibly uses TRBD1 or TRBD2 (6 bases each). CDR3 length: 15 residues. V dropped 2 bases and J dropped 4 bases, with 12 bases sitting between them. CDR1 is LNHDA, CDR2 SQIVND, per germline (reference sequence). The CDR3 loop reads CASSILGGQYNEQFF. In DNA, the CDR3 is TGTGCCAGTAGTATACTGGGGGGCCAATACAATGAGCAGTTCTTC.

The chain employs TRBV13 and TRBJ1-1; TRBD1 might be the D (6 bases). The V gene lost 5 bases and the J gene lost 8 bases, with 15 bases spanning the gap. Germline CDR1 is PRHDT and CDR2 is FYEKMQ (reference sequence). The CDR3 runs 13 residues. The CDR3 loop reads CASSPGQQAEAFF. CDR3 sequence (DNA): TGTGCCAGCAGCCCTGGACAGCAGGCCGAAGCTTTCTTT.

The chain uses TRBV7-9 and TRBJ2-3, with D possibly matching TRBD2 (6 bases). The CDR3 consists of 15 residues. Germline V gives CDR1 SEHNR, CDR2 FQNEAQ (reference sequence). Deletions cut 7 bases from V and 1 base from J, with 15 bases between. CDR3 sequence (DNA): TGTGCCAGCAACCCGGGGGTCGGCGGCACAGATACGCAGTATTTT. Protein product: CASNPGVGGTDTQYF.

V gene TRBV5-1 combines with J gene TRBJ1-1; 9 positions agree with TRBD1. CDR3 length: 16 residues. Germline CDR1 SGHRS, CDR2 YFSETQ. Trimming cost V 4 bases and J 1 base; bases outside gene matches: 8. CDR3 sequence (DNA): TGCGCCAGCAGCATTTCGGACAGGGGCCCGAACACTGAAGCTTTCTTT. It encodes CASSISDRGPNTEAFF.

This clonotype was seen only a few times. This chain joins TRBV24-1 and TRBJ1-1; D is unresolved. This CDR3 spans 12 amino acids. Germline CDR1 and CDR2: KGHDR and SFDVKD. With 12 bases removed from V and 4 bases from J, the gap between germline ends came to 14 bases. The CDR3 sequence is CASTGMSTEAFF. The CDR3 DNA follows: TGTGCCTCAACCGGGATGTCCACTGAAGCTTTCTTT.

This clonotype has ten or more counts. The J gene is TRBJ2-7, the V gene TRBV5-1; D remains unclear. V was clipped by 0 bases and J by 6 bases, with 4 bases between them. Germline CDR1 SGHRS, CDR2 YFSETQ. This CDR3 has 11 residues. For the CDR3, the DNA is TGCGCCAGCAGCTTGGTTAGCGAGCAGTACTTC. Translating gives CASSLVSEQYF.

This clonotype came up a few times. The chain links TRBV7-9 to TRBJ1-2; 8 bases are shared with TRBD1. The germline gives CDR1 SEHNR, CDR2 FQNEAQ (reference sequence). The CDR3 runs to 17 residues. V lost 5 bases, J lost 4 bases, and 15 bases stayed unmatched. The CDR3 sequence is CASSAWRTGPGFYGYTF. The CDR3 coding sequence is TGTGCCAGCAGCGCCTGGAGGACAGGGCCCGGATTCTATGGCTACACCTTC.

This chain joins TRBV6-1 and TRBJ1-4; D gene ambiguous. Trimming stripped 1 base from V and 0 bases from J, with 9 bases between. Germline loops: CDR1 MNHNS, CDR2 SASEGT. The CDR3 is 16 residues long. The CDR3 bases are TGTGCCAGCAGTGAAGGGGGTTGGGCAACTAATGAAAAACTGTTTTTT. This encodes CASSEGGWATNEKLFF.

This clonotype was recorded many times. The chain has TRBV10-3 and TRBJ2-1; D is possibly TRBD2 (5 bases). The V gene's germline CDR1 is ENHRY and CDR2 SYGVKD. V was clipped by 0 bases and J by 10 bases, with 19 bases between them. The length of the CDR3 is 16 residues. CDR3 amino acids: CAISESPERAGVEQFF. In nucleotides, the CDR3 is TGTGCCATCAGTGAGTCCCCGGAGAGGGCCGGAGTGGAGCAGTTCTTC.

In this sample, this clonotype turned up a few times. V gene TRBV7-8 combines with J gene TRBJ2-3; D possibly corresponds to TRBD2 (7 bases). The germline V gene has CDR1 SGHVS and CDR2 FQNEAQ. The CDR3 has 16 amino acids. V lost 4 bases and J lost 2, with 16 bases in between. CDR3 sequence: CASSSRGGSTTDTQYF. CDR3 nucleotides: TGTGCCAGCAGCTCAAGGGGGGGGTCTACCACAGATACGCAGTATTTT.